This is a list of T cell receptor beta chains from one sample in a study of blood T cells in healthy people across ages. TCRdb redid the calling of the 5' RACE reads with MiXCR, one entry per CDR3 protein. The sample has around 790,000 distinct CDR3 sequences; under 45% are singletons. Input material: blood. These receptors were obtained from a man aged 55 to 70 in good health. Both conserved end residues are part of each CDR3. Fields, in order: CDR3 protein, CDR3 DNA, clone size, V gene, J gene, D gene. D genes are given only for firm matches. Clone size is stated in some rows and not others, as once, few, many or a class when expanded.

CASSSLANYGYTF	TGTGCCAGCAGTTCTTTAGCTAACTATGGCTACACCTTC	few	TRBV12-3/TRBV12-4	TRBJ1-2	-
CASSFPGQNEKLFF	TGTGCCAGCAGCTTCCCGGGACAGAATGAAAAACTGTTTTTT	-	TRBV5-5	TRBJ1-4	TRBD1
CAGGGLAGETQYF	TGCGCCGGCGGCGGCCTGGCGGGGGAGACCCAGTACTTC	-	TRBV10-1	TRBJ2-5	-
CASRGGRTGELFF	TGTGCCAGCAGGGGGGGGCGGACCGGGGAGCTGTTTTTT	-	TRBV7-2	TRBJ2-2	-
CASSLGYSPQATQYF	TGTGCCAGCAGCTTAGGTTACAGTCCACAAGCGACCCAGTACTTC	-	TRBV7-9	TRBJ2-5	-
CASSPSGGTTGELFF	TGTGCCAGCAGCCCTAGCGGGGGGACAACCGGGGAGCTGTTTTTT	-	TRBV9	TRBJ2-2	TRBD2
CASSSAVGSYNSPLHF	TGTGCCAGCAGCTCCGCGGTGGGCTCCTATAATTCACCCCTCCACTTT	-	TRBV27	TRBJ1-6	-
CASSITGTSGGPYEQYF	TGTGCCAGCAGCATAACCGGGACTAGCGGGGGTCCCTACGAGCAGTACTTC	-	TRBV7-2	TRBJ2-7	TRBD2
CASSSTGSGLYEQYF	TGTGCCAGCAGCTCGACTGGGTCTGGATTGTACGAGCAGTACTTC	-	TRBV6-2/TRBV6-3	TRBJ2-7	-
CAISGYAQGAETQYF	TGTGCCATCAGTGGTTACGCTCAGGGGGCAGAGACCCAGTACTTC	few	TRBV10-3	TRBJ2-5	TRBD1
CSAARVLDTQYF	TGCAGTGCTGCCCGCGTTTTAGATACGCAGTATTTT	few	TRBV20-1	TRBJ2-3	-
CASSQRGGLSSDEQYF	TGTGCCAGCAGCCAGAGAGGGGGCCTCAGCTCCGACGAGCAGTACTTC	once	TRBV7-2	TRBJ2-7	TRBD1
CASSGDRVKGYTF	TGTGCCAGCAGTGGCGACAGGGTTAAGGGCTACACCTTC	few	TRBV6-5	TRBJ1-2	TRBD1
CASRHTGQASYEQYF	TGTGCCAGCAGGCACACCGGACAGGCGTCCTACGAGCAGTACTTC	-	TRBV11-2	TRBJ2-7	TRBD1
CSASVRVGTDTQYF	TGCAGTGCCTCAGTCAGGGTAGGCACAGATACGCAGTATTTT	few	TRBV20-1	TRBJ2-3	-
CASSSRQGPTSSYNEQFF	TGTGCCAGCAGTTCTCGACAGGGACCAACGAGCTCCTACAATGAGCAGTTCTTC	-	TRBV28	TRBJ2-1	TRBD1
CASRRTGKGSSYEQYF	TGTGCCAGCAGACGGACAGGGAAGGGGAGCTCCTACGAGCAGTACTTC	-	TRBV6-2/TRBV6-3	TRBJ2-7	TRBD1
CSARDRGTGWTEAFF	TGCAGTGCTAGAGATCGGGGTACAGGGTGGACTGAAGCTTTCTTT	few	TRBV20-1	TRBJ1-1	-
CASSPGHDSGNTIYF	TGCGCCAGCAGCCCGGGACACGACTCTGGAAACACCATATATTTT	few	TRBV4-3	TRBJ1-3	-
CASSLESDNEQFF	TGTGCCAGCAGCTTGGAGAGTGACAATGAGCAGTTCTTC	-	TRBV5-6	TRBJ2-1	-
CASSLLGIAKNIQYF	TGTGCCAGCAGTTTGTTGGGTATCGCCAAAAACATTCAGTACTTC	-	TRBV12-3/TRBV12-4	TRBJ2-4	-
CASSARTTPQEKLFF	TGTGCCAGCAGCGCGCGGACAACCCCGCAGGAAAAACTGTTTTTT	few	TRBV9	TRBJ1-4	-
CASSLSRTSGETQYF	TGTGCCAGCAGTTTAAGCCGGACTAGCGGGGAGACCCAGTACTTC	-	TRBV7-9	TRBJ2-5	TRBD2
CASSLVPGDNEQYF	TGTGCCAGCAGCTTGGTCCCAGGGGACAATGAGCAGTACTTC	once	TRBV5-4	TRBJ2-7	-
CSAGTVSYEQYF	TGCAGTGCTGGGACAGTTTCCTACGAGCAGTACTTC	many	TRBV20-1	TRBJ2-7	TRBD1
CAGSQEAAVSSYEQYF	TGCGCCGGCAGCCAGGAGGCGGCGGTGAGCTCCTACGAGCAGTACTTC	-	TRBV5-1	TRBJ2-7	-